This entry concerns a single TCR beta chain. This record belongs to a study of blood T cell repertoires in COVID-19. Study overall: Both acute and convalescent COVID-19 samples were obtained from the United States, Italy and Spain.

Only in-frame clones appear in the TCRdb table, and some are missing; sequencing was by immunoSEQ multiplex PCR. The data show approximately 93,000 clones, approximately 79% seen once. Sequenced: peripheral blood. The TCR sequence derives from a woman aged 80 or over with acute or convalescent COVID-19.

The CDR3 loop is CASSSTGTGALSGNTIYF. The CDR3 DNA reads as TGTGCCAGCAGCTCAACCGGGACAGGGGCCCTCTCTGGAAACACCATATATTTT. The genes are TRBV5-5 and TRBJ1-3, with 10 positions matching TRBD1. CDR1 and CDR2 from the germline V gene are SGHKS and YYEKEE (reference sequence). This CDR3 comprises 18 residues. Germline trimming cut 3 bases from V and 0 bases from J; bases unmatched to any gene: 9.